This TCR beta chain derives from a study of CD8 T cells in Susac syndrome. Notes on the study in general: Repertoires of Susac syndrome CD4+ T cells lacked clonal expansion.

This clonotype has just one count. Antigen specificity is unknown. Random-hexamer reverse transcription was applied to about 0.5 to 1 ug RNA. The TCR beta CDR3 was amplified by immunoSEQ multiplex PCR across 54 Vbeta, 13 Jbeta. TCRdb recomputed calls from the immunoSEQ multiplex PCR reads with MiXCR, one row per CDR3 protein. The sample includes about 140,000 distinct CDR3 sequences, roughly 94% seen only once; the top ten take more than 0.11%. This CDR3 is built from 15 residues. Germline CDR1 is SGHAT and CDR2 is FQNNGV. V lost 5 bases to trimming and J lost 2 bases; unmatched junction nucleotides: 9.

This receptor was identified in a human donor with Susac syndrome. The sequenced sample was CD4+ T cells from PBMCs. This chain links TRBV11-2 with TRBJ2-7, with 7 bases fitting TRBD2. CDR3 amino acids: CASSQLTGGPYEQYF. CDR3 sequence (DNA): TGTGCCAGCAGCCAATTAACGGGAGGCCCCTACGAGCAGTACTTC.